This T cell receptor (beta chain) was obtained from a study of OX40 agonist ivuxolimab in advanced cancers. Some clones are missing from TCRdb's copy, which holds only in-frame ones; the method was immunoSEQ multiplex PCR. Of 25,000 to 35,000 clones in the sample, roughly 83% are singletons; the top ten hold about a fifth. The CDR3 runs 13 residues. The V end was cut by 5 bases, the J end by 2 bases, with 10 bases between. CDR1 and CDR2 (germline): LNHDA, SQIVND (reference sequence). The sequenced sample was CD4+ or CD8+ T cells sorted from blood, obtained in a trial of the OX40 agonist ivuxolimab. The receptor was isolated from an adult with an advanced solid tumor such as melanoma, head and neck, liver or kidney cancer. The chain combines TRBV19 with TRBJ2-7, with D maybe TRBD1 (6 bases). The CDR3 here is CASSWDTTYEQYF. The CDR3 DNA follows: TGTGCCAGTAGTTGGGACACCACCTACGAGCAGTACTTC.